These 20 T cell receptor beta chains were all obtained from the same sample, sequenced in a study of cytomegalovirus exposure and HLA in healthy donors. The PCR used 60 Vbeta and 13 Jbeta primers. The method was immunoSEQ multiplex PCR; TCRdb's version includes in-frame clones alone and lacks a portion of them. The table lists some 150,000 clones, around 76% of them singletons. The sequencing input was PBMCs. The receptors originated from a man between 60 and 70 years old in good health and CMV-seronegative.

CDR3 region: CASRPGRASGSYEQYF. The CDR3 bases are TGTGCCAGCAGACCCGGACGAGCTAGCGGGAGTTACGAGCAGTACTTC. The J gene is TRBJ2-5, the V gene TRBV2; 10 nucleotides match TRBD2. The J call may be in error: the DNA end matches TRBJ2-7 better. CDR1 and CDR2 from the germline V gene are SNHLY and FYNNEI. CDR3 size: 16 residues.

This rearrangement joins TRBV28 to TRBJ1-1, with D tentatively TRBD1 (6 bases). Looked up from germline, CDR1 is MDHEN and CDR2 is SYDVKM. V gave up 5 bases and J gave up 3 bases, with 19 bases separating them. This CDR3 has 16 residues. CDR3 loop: CASSTQLYRVDTEAFF. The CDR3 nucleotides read TGTGCCAGCAGTACCCAACTCTACAGGGTGGACACTGAAGCTTTCTTT. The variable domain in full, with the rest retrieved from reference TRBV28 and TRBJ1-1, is DVKVTQSSRYLVKRTGEKVFLECVQDMDHENMFWYRQDPGLGLRLIYFSYDVKMKEKGDIPEGYSVSREKKERFSLILESASTNQTSMYLCASSTQLYRVDTEAFFGQGTRLTVV.

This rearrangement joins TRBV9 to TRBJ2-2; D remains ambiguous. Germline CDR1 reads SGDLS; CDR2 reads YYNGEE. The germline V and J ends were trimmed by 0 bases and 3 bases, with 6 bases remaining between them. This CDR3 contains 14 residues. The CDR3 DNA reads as TGTGCCAGCAGCGTAGTCGTCCACACCGGGGAGCTGTTTTTT. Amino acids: CASSVVVHTGELFF.

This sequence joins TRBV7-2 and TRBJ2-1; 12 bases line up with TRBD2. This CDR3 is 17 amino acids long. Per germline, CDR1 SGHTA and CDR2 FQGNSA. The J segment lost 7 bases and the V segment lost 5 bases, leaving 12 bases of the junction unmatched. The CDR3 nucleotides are TGTGCCAGCAGCCCCCGACTAGCGGGAGATGACCTAAATGAGCAGTTCTTC. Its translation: CASSPRLAGDDLNEQFF.

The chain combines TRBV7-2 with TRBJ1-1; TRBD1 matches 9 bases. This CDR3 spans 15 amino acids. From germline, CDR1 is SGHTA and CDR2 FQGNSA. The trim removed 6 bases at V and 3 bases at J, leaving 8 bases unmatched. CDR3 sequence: CASRGQGGAYTEAFF. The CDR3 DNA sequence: TGTGCCAGCAGGGGACAGGGAGGGGCCTACACTGAAGCTTTCTTT.

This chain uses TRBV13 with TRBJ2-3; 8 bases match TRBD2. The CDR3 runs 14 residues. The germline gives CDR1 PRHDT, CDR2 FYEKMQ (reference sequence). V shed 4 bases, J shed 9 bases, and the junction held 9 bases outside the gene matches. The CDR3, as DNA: TGTGCCAGCAGCTACCGATCCGGGACTAGAACGCAGTATTTT. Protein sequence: CASSYRSGTRTQYF.

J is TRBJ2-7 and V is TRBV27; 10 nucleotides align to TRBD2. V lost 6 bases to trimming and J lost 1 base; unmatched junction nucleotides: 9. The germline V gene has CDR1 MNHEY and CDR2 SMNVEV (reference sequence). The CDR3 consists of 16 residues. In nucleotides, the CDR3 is TGTGCCAGCAGACCTACAACTAGCGGGGATTCCTACGAGCAGTACTTC. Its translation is CASRPTTSGDSYEQYF.

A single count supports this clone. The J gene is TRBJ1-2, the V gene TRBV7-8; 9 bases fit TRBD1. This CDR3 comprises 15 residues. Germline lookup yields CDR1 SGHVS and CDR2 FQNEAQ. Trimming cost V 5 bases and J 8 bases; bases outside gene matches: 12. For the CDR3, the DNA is TGTGCCAGCAGCCTCCGGACAGGGGACTTGGTGGGCTACACCTTC. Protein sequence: CASSLRTGDLVGYTF.

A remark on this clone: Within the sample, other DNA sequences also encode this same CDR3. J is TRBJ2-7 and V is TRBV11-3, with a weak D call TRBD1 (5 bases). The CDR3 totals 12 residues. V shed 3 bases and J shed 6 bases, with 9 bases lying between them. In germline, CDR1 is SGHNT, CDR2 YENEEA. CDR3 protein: CASSFSGREQYF. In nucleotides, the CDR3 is TGTGCCAGCAGCTTTTCAGGGCGCGAGCAGTACTTC.

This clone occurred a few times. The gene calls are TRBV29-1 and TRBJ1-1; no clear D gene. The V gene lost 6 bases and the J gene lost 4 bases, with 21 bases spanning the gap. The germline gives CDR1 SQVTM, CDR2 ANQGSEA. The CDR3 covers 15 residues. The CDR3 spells CSVHFGLGGSTEAFF. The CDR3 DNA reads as TGCAGCGTCCATTTTGGTCTGGGAGGGAGCACTGAAGCTTTCTTT.

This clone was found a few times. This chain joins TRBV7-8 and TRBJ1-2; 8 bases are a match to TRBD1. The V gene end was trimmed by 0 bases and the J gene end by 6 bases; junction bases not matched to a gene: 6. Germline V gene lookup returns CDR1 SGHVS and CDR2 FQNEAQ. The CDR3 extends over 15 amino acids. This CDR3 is CASSLALGQGDGYTF. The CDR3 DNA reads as TGTGCCAGCAGCTTAGCGTTAGGACAGGGTGATGGCTACACCTTC. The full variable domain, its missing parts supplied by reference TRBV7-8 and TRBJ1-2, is GAGVSQSPRYKVAKRGQDVALRCDPISGHVSLFWYQQALGQGPEFLTYFQNEAQLDKSGLPSDRFFAERPEGSVSTLKIQRTQQEDSAVYLCASSLALGQGDGYTFGSGTRLTVV.

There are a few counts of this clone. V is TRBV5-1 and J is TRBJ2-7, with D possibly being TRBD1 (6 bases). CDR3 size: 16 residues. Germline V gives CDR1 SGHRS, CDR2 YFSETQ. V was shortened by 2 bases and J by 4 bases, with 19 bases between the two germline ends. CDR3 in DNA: TGCGCCAGCAGCTTTTTAGGGGCAGGGGCCGGGTACGAGCAGTACTTC. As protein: CASSFLGAGAGYEQYF.

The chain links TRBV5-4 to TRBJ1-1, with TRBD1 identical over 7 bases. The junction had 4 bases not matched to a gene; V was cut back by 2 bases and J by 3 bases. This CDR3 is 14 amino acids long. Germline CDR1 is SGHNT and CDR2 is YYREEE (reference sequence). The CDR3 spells CASSFGRGYTEAFF. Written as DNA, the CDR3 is TGTGCCAGCAGCTTTGGCAGGGGGTACACTGAAGCTTTCTTT. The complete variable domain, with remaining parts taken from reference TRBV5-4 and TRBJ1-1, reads ETGVTQSPTHLIKTRGQQVTLRCSSQSGHNTVSWYQQALGQGPQFIFQYYREEENGRGNFPPRFSGLQFPNYSSELNVNALELDDSALYLCASSFGRGYTEAFFGQGTRLTVV.

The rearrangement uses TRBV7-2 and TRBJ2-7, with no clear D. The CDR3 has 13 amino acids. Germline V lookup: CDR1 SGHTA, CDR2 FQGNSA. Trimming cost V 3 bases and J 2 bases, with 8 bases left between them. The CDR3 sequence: CASSFLGPYEQYF. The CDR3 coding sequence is TGTGCCAGCAGCTTTCTGGGCCCCTACGAGCAGTACTTC. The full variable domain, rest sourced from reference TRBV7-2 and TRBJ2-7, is GAGVSQSPSNKVTEKGKDVELRCDPISGHTALYWYRQSLGQGLEFLIYFQGNSAPDKSGLPSDRFSAERTGGSVSTLTIQRTQQEDSAVYLCASSFLGPYEQYFGPGTRLTVT.

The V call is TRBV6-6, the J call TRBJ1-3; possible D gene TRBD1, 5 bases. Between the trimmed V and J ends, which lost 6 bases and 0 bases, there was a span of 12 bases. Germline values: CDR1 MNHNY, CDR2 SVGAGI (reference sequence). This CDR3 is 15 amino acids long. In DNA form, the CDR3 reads TGTGCCAGCAGCAAACGGGGGGTCTCTGGAAACACCATATATTTT. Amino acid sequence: CASSKRGVSGNTIYF.

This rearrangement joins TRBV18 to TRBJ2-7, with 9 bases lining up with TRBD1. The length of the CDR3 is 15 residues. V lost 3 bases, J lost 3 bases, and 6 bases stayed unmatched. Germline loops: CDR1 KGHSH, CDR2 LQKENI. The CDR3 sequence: CASSPGPTGGYEQYF. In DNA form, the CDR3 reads TGTGCCAGCTCACCGGGCCCGACAGGGGGCTACGAGCAGTACTTC. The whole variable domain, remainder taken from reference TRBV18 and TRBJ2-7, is NAGVMQNPRHLVRRRGQEARLRCSPMKGHSHVYWYRQLPEEGLKFMVYLQKENIIDESGMPKERFSAEFPKEGPSILRIQQVVRGDSAAYFCASSPGPTGGYEQYFGPGTRLTVT.

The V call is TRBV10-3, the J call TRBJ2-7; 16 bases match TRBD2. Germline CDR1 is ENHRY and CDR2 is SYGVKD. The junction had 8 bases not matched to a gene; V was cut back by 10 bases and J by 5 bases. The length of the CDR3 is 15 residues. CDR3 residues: CATGTSGRGRDEQYF. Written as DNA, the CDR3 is TGTGCCACCGGGACTAGCGGGAGGGGTAGGGACGAGCAGTACTTC.

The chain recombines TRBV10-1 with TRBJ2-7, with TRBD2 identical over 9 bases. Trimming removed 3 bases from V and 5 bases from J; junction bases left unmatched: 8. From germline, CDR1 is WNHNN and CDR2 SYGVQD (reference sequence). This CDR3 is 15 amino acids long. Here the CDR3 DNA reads TGCGCCAGCAGTGACCCAAGGACTAGCGTCGACGAGCAGTACTTC. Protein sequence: CASSDPRTSVDEQYF.

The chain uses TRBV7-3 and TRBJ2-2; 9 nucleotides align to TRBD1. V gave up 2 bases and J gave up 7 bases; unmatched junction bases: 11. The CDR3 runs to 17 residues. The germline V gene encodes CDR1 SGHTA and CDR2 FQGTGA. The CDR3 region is CASSLGPGQGVSGELFF. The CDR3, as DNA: TGTGCCAGCAGCTTAGGTCCGGGACAGGGTGTCAGCGGGGAGCTGTTTTTT.

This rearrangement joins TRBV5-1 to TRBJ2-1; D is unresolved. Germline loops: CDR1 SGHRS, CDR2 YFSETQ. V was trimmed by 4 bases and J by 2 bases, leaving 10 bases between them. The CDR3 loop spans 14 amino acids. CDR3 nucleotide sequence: TGCGCCAGCAGCGAGTCACCCGCCTACAATGAGCAGTTCTTC. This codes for CASSESPAYNEQFF.